The 18 T cell receptor beta chains reported below all come from one sample, sequenced in a study of OX40 agonist ivuxolimab in advanced cancers. Measured with immunoSEQ multiplex PCR; TCRdb has only the in-frame clones, and not every one. This sample has under 75,000 clones; over 75% occur once, and the top ten carry roughly 1%. Here the sequenced sample was CD4+ or CD8+ T cells sorted from blood, taken in a trial of the OX40 agonist ivuxolimab. The receptors shown here come from an adult with an advanced solid tumor such as melanoma, head and neck, liver or kidney cancer.

In regard to this clone: At one boundary the junction diverges from the germline segment, which might be a read error. The chain joins TRBV7-2 to TRBJ2-2, with D maybe TRBD2 (6 bases). Germline CDR1 reads SGHTA; CDR2 reads FQGNSA. The CDR3 extends over 11 amino acids. Here the CDR3 reads CASSPIGGLFF. The CDR3 DNA follows: TGTGCCAGCAGCCCCATCGGGGGGCTGTTTTTT. The variable domain in full, with the rest retrieved from reference TRBV7-2 and TRBJ2-2, is GAGVSQSPSNKVTEKGKDVELRCDPISGHTALYWYRQSLGQGLEFLIYFQGNSAPDKSGLPSDRFSAERTGGSVSTLTIQRTQQEDSAVYLCASSPIGGLFFGEGSRLTVL.

V usage is TRBV5-4 and J usage is TRBJ1-1; 11 bases fit TRBD1. This CDR3 has 14 residues. Germline CDR1 reads SGHNT; CDR2 reads YYREEE (reference sequence). Germline trimming cut 4 bases from V and 7 bases from J; bases unmatched to any gene: 6. CDR3 amino acids: CASSATGTGGEAFF. The CDR3 coding sequence is TGTGCCAGCAGCGCGACCGGGACAGGGGGTGAAGCTTTCTTT.

The V gene is TRBV19, the J gene TRBJ2-7; 11 bases fit TRBD2. The CDR3 consists of 16 residues. Per the germline V gene, CDR1 is LNHDA and CDR2 is SQIVND (reference sequence). With V trimmed by 3 bases and J by 0 bases, 4 bases remained unmatched. The chain's CDR3 is CASSMRGTSGSYEQYF. CDR3 sequence (DNA): TGTGCCAGTAGTATGAGGGGGACTAGCGGCTCCTACGAGCAGTACTTC. Full variable domain (outside the CDR3, taken from reference TRBV19 and TRBJ2-7): DGGITQSPKYLFRKEGQNVTLSCEQNLNHDAMYWYRQDPGQGLRLIYYSQIVNDFQKGDIAEGYSVSREKKESFPLTVTSAQKNPTAFYLCASSMRGTSGSYEQYFGPGTRLTVT.

This clone was seen once. The CDR3 bases are TGTGCCAGTAGTCCCGCGGGGGGCTCGGAGACCCAGTACTTC. Translation gives CASSPAGGSETQYF. The V and J genes are TRBV19 and TRBJ2-5; 8 nucleotides agree with TRBD2. Unmatched junction bases numbered 7, after V lost 5 bases and J lost 5 bases. Germline V CDR1 and CDR2: LNHDA, SQIVND (reference sequence). The length of the CDR3 is 14 residues.

The V and J genes are TRBV5-6 and TRBJ2-5; 10 nucleotides match TRBD2. J gave up 2 bases and V 3 bases, and 10 bases lay outside the gene matches. CDR3 size: 17 residues. Germline CDR1 and CDR2: SGHDT and YYEEEE. This chain's CDR3 is CASSYMSSGGQQETQYF. The CDR3 DNA reads as TGTGCCAGCAGCTATATGAGTAGCGGGGGGCAGCAAGAGACCCAGTACTTC. Drawing the rest from reference TRBV5-6 and TRBJ2-5, the complete variable domain is DAGVTQSPTHLIKTRGQQVTLRCSPKSGHDTVSWYQQALGQGPQFIFQYYEEEERQRGNFPDRFSGHQFPNYSSELNVNALLLGDSALYLCASSYMSSGGQQETQYFGPGTRLLVL.

The chain carries TRBV6-6 and TRBJ2-3; TRBD2 matches at 7 bases. Trimming took 5 bases from V and 1 from J; bases not matched to a gene: 6. This CDR3 comprises 15 residues. Germline assignment: CDR1 MNHNY and CDR2 SVGAGI (reference sequence). The CDR3 reads CASSRAGSGTDTQYF. CDR3 DNA: TGTGCCAGCAGTAGAGCGGGGTCTGGCACAGATACGCAGTATTTT.

This rearrangement joins TRBV6-1 to TRBJ1-2; 7 nucleotides agree with TRBD1. The V segment lost 4 bases and the J segment 3 bases; nucleotides outside the gene matches: 11. Germline-derived CDR1 and CDR2 are MNHNS and SASEGT. This CDR3 has 16 amino acids. The CDR3 DNA follows: TGTGCCAGCAGTGGCTTCCAGAGACAGGGAGACTATGGCTACACCTTC. The encoded protein is CASSGFQRQGDYGYTF.

The CDR3 region is CAWRDRGASYEQYF. The DNA of the CDR3 is TGTGCCTGGAGGGACAGGGGGGCTTCTTACGAGCAGTACTTC. The rearrangement joins TRBV30 to TRBJ2-7; 10 bases map to TRBD1. Germline V gene data show CDR1 as GTSNPN and CDR2 as SVGIG (reference sequence). V trimming: 3 bases; J trimming: 4 bases; junction bases outside the gene matches: 6. The CDR3 runs 14 residues.

The V gene is TRBV19, the J gene TRBJ1-1; D might be TRBD1 (6 bases). With 4 bases removed from V and 1 base from J, the gap between germline ends came to 10 bases. CDR1 is LNHDA and CDR2 is SQIVND in the germline V gene (reference sequence). This CDR3 is 14 amino acids long. CDR3 residues: CASSTRGRNTEAFF. As DNA, the CDR3 is TGTGCCAGTAGTACAAGGGGGAGGAACACTGAAGCTTTCTTT.

This rearrangement joins TRBV6-6 to TRBJ2-5, with D perhaps assigned TRBD1 or TRBD2 (6 bases each). Germline assignment: CDR1 MNHNY and CDR2 SVGAGI (reference sequence). The CDR3 consists of 14 residues. Trimming took off 10 bases at V and 5 bases at J, with 20 bases between the two ends. The CDR3 sequence: CATVRGAPRETQYF. The CDR3 nucleotides read TGTGCCACCGTAAGGGGGGCCCCCAGGGAGACCCAGTACTTC.

V gene TRBV15 combines with J gene TRBJ1-1; weak D call: TRBD1 (6 bases). V lost 0 bases to trimming and J lost 3 bases, with 11 bases between them. Germline CDR1 LNHNV, CDR2 YYDKDF (reference sequence). The CDR3 length is 15 residues. The CDR3 sequence is CATSRDGRGYTEAFF. The CDR3 DNA reads TGTGCCACCAGCAGAGATGGCAGGGGTTACACTGAAGCTTTCTTT.

This clone was seen more than once but under ten times. The J gene is TRBJ2-7, the V gene TRBV9; 8 bases are shared with TRBD1. Germline V CDR1 and CDR2: SGDLS, YYNGEE. Unmatched junction bases numbered 6, after V lost 4 bases and J lost 3 bases. This CDR3 has 14 amino acids. DNA for the CDR3: TGTGCCAGCAGCCCTCAGGGACAGGTCTACGAGCAGTACTTC. Its protein product is CASSPQGQVYEQYF. Full variable domain (remainder filled in from reference TRBV9 and TRBJ2-7): DSGVTQTPKHLITATGQRVTLRCSPRSGDLSVYWYQQSLDQGLQFLIQYYNGEERAKGNILERFSAQQFPDLHSELNLSSLELGDSALYFCASSPQGQVYEQYFGPGTRLTVT.

The chain combines TRBV19 with TRBJ2-3; 8 nucleotides agree with TRBD1. Germline V lookup: CDR1 LNHDA, CDR2 SQIVND (reference sequence). J lost 7 bases, V lost 5 bases, and 8 bases had no gene match. The CDR3 runs to 14 residues. CDR3 nucleotide sequence: TGTGCCAGTAGTTTGGACAGGGCCAGGAATACGCAGTATTTT. This encodes CASSLDRARNTQYF.

V gene TRBV6-5 combines with J gene TRBJ1-4; D possibly corresponds to TRBD1 (5 bases). CDR1 and CDR2 (germline): MNHEY, SVGAGI. The CDR3 has 16 amino acids. Trimming left V 4 bases short and J 10 bases short, with 22 bases between. In DNA, the CDR3 is TGTGCCAGCAGTTTCTCGGTGACAGATCCGAAGAGAAAACTGTTTTTT. It encodes CASSFSVTDPKRKLFF.

This chain joins TRBV10-2 and TRBJ2-3; no clear D. With 6 bases removed from V and 0 bases from J, the gap between germline ends came to 19 bases. The CDR3 has 17 amino acids. Germline V gives CDR1 WSHSY, CDR2 SAAADI. CDR3 sequence (DNA): TGCGCCAGCAGGGAACGCCCCAGCCGGTCGAGCACAGATACGCAGTATTTT. It codes for CASRERPSRSSTDTQYF.

This chain joins TRBV6-1 and TRBJ2-3; TRBD2 aligns across 7 bases. The length of the CDR3 is 15 residues. Germline CDR1 and CDR2: MNHNS and SASEGT. The junction had 8 bases not matched to a gene; V was cut back by 8 bases and J by 0 bases. In DNA form, the CDR3 reads TGTGCCAGCTTCGGGAGGCGGGGTAGCACAGATACGCAGTATTTT. Translation gives CASFGRRGSTDTQYF.

V gene TRBV19 combines with J gene TRBJ1-2; possible D gene TRBD1, 5 bases. The CDR3 extends over 17 amino acids. CDR1 is LNHDA and CDR2 is SQIVND in the germline V gene (reference sequence). Between the trimmed V and J ends, which lost 5 bases and 8 bases, there was a span of 27 bases. CDR3 bases: TGTGCCAGTAGTGCAAGATCGAGAGGGGAGACGGTTGGAGGCTACACCTTC. This encodes CASSARSRGETVGGYTF.

The rearrangement uses TRBV5-1 and TRBJ2-7, with TRBD1 matching 10 bases. This CDR3 has 15 residues. CDR1 and CDR2 from the germline V gene are SGHRS and YFSETQ. The V gene end was trimmed by 1 base and the J gene end by 5 bases; junction bases not matched to a gene: 6. The CDR3 coding sequence is TGCGCCAGCAGCTTGACCGGGACAGGGGTCCACGAGCAGTACTTC. It codes for CASSLTGTGVHEQYF.